A single count supports the clone carrying this TCR beta chain. Its antigen is as yet unknown. This sample is part of a study of cytomegalovirus exposure and HLA in healthy donors. Study as a whole: The 550 to 700 first-cohort repertoires and the 95 to 150 validation repertoires shared the same platform, a later analysis reported.

V was trimmed by 1 base and J by 5 bases, leaving 8 bases between them. The CDR3 length is 13 residues. Germline V gene sequence: CDR1 MGHRA, CDR2 YSYEKL. Whole-study results and caveats: TCR beta chains numbering some 160 were designated cytomegalovirus-associated. While the bulk of TCR sequences proved rare, some public TCRs turned up in many donors. Subsequent analysis revealed that first-cohort TCR clusters tended to co-occur in the roughly 120 validation repertoires.

TCRdb keeps only in-frame clones here, not all; method: immunoSEQ multiplex PCR. There are about 180,000 clones in the sample; just under 90% occur only once, and about 1.5% lies in the top ten. The receptor comes from a woman between 25 and 40 years old in good health and CMV-seronegative. The rearrangement joins TRBV4-1 to TRBJ2-5; D gene unclear. Sequencing was performed on PBMCs. The CDR3 sequence: CASSQGRLETQYF. The CDR3 DNA reads as TGCGCCAGCAGCCAAGGCAGGCTCGAGACCCAGTACTTC.